This entry lists 2 T cell receptor beta chains sequenced from one sample in a study of CD8+CD57+ T cells in acquired aplastic anemia. It was genomic DNA that served as the template for profiling TCR beta VDJ and CDR3. Via MiXCR, TCRdb re-called the reads, giving one row per CDR3 protein. The sample lists some 150,000 distinct CDR3 sequences, just over 50% occurring once. Sequenced patients had shown CD8+CD57+ cell expansion by flow cytometry. The sample consisted of sorted CD4+, CD8+, or CD8+CD57+ T cells (not recorded which) from PBMCs. The origin of the receptors is a human donor with aplastic anemia.

The chain carries TRBV5-1 and TRBJ2-1; TRBD1 agrees at 11 bases. The V and J ends lost 4 bases and 7 bases, in that order; junction bases with no gene match: 10. CDR1 and CDR2 (germline): SGHRS, YFSETQ. CDR3 length equals 16 residues. DNA for the CDR3: TGCGCCAGCAGCCGGACAGGGGGCAGAGGAAGGAATGAGCAGTTCTTC. It translates to CASSRTGGRGRNEQFF.

This chain uses TRBV7-2 with TRBJ2-7, with unresolved D. Germline-derived CDR1 and CDR2 are SGHTA and FQGNSA. This CDR3 contains 12 residues. Trimming left V 5 bases short and J 7 bases short, with 12 bases between. The chain's CDR3 is CASSPSSWEQYF. DNA of the CDR3: TGTGCCAGCAGCCCCTCCTCGTGGGAGCAGTACTTC.